This TCR beta chain was captured by sequencing in a study of OX40 agonist ivuxolimab in advanced cancers. TCRdb's copy holds only in-frame clones and misses some; the assay was immunoSEQ multiplex PCR. The data show tens of thousands of clones, around 87% seen once. The CDR3 covers 14 residues. J was trimmed by 0 bases and V by 9 bases; bases with no gene match: 4. The germline CDR1 and CDR2 sequences are SGHRS and YFSETQ. The sequences come from CD4+ or CD8+ T cells sorted from blood, collected in a trial of the OX40 agonist ivuxolimab. The origin of this receptor is an adult with an advanced solid tumor such as melanoma, head and neck, liver or kidney cancer. This rearrangement joins TRBV5-1 to TRBJ2-5, with 11 bases matching TRBD2. The CDR3 here is CATSSGGYQETQYF. The CDR3 DNA reads TGCGCCACCTCTAGCGGGGGGTACCAAGAGACCCAGTACTTC.